Presented here are 19 T cell receptor beta chains from one specimen sequenced in a study of cytomegalovirus exposure and HLA in healthy donors. Primers for the PCR totalled 60 Vbeta and 13 Jbeta. Clones were read by immunoSEQ multiplex PCR, and TCRdb kept only the in-frame ones, dropping some. Of fewer than 110,000 clones in the sample, less than 85% were seen once. Sequencing was performed on PBMCs. Receptors were obtained from a woman in her forties in good health and CMV-seropositive.

Only a few counts were recorded for this clone. This chain connects TRBV5-4 to TRBJ1-2, with no clear D. This CDR3 has 13 residues. The V end was cut by 0 bases, the J end by 0 bases, with 3 bases between. Germline-derived CDR1 and CDR2 are SGHNT and YYREEE (reference sequence). This CDR3 reads CASSLGTNYGYTF. The CDR3 nucleotides read TGTGCCAGCAGCTTGGGTACTAACTATGGCTACACCTTC.

The chain is built from TRBV30 and TRBJ2-5, with 8 bases aligning to TRBD2. The germline V gene has CDR1 GTSNPN and CDR2 SVGIG (reference sequence). This CDR3 contains 12 residues. With V trimmed by 8 bases and J by 5 bases, 7 bases remained unmatched. The CDR3 sequence is CARTGGQETQYF. The DNA of the CDR3 is TGTGCCAGAACGGGGGGGCAGGAGACCCAGTACTTC. The entire variable domain, with the rest obtained from reference TRBV30 and TRBJ2-5, is as follows: SQTIHQWPATLVQPVGSPLSLECTVEGTSNPNLYWYRQAAGRGLQLLFYSVGIGQISSEVPQNLSASRPQDRQFILSSKKLLLSDSGFYLCARTGGQETQYFGPGTRLLVL.

The genes are TRBV7-9 and TRBJ2-3; a weak D match, TRBD2 (6 bases). V lost 4 bases and J lost 0, with 11 bases in between. The CDR3 totals 15 residues. The germline V gene encodes CDR1 SEHNR and CDR2 FQNEAQ (reference sequence). The CDR3, as DNA: TGTGCCAGCAGCTCGGCGGGGCCTAGCACAGATACGCAGTATTTT. Its translation: CASSSAGPSTDTQYF.

This clone was picked up a small number of times. V is TRBV6-5 and J is TRBJ1-5, with 10 positions matching TRBD1. The CDR3 is made up of 15 amino acids. V gave up 2 bases and J gave up 4 bases; unmatched junction bases: 2. Per the germline V gene, CDR1 is MNHEY and CDR2 is SVGAGI. The CDR3 region has the DNA TGTGCCAGCAGTTACGGACAGGGGGTAAATCAGCCCCAGCATTTT. It specifies CASSYGQGVNQPQHF.

The chain combines TRBV11-2 with TRBJ2-6; 7 nucleotides line up with TRBD2. Germline-derived CDR1 and CDR2 are SGHAT and FQNNGV. CDR3 length: 16 residues. V was clipped by 0 bases and J by 1 base; unmatched bases: 0. The CDR3 bases are TGTGCCAGCAGCTTAGAGGGAGGGTCTGGGGCCAACGTCCTGACTTTC. Encoded protein: CASSLEGGSGANVLTF.

V usage is TRBV7-8 and J usage is TRBJ2-1; possible D gene TRBD2, 7 bases. CDR3 length equals 15 residues. From germline, CDR1 is SGHVS and CDR2 FQNEAQ. Deletions cut 2 bases from V and 9 bases from J, with 17 bases between. The CDR3 region has the DNA TGTGCCAGCAGCTTAAGGGGGGGGGTTGCCTTTGAGCAGTTCTTC. This encodes CASSLRGGVAFEQFF.

The chain has TRBV6-5 and TRBJ1-2; D is perhaps TRBD1 (5 bases). With 6 bases removed from V and 2 bases from J, the gap between germline ends came to 13 bases. This CDR3 comprises 14 residues. CDR1 MNHEY and CDR2 SVGAGI come from the germline V gene. The CDR3 DNA reads TGTGCCAGCAGGAGGCAGGGAGGGAACTATGGCTACACCTTC. Translated: CASRRQGGNYGYTF.

V usage is TRBV7-9 and J usage is TRBJ1-2; 8 nucleotides match TRBD1. Unmatched junction bases numbered 12, after V lost 3 bases and J lost 0 bases. The CDR3 has 18 residues. From germline, CDR1 is SEHNR and CDR2 FQNEAQ (reference sequence). The CDR3 is CASSFLPRDRRTNYGYTF. The CDR3 nucleotides read TGTGCCAGCAGCTTCCTCCCCCGGGACAGGAGGACTAACTATGGCTACACCTTC.

The chain uses TRBV7-2 and TRBJ1-2, with 8 positions matching TRBD1. Germline assignment: CDR1 SGHTA and CDR2 FQGNSA. V trimming: 5 bases; J trimming: 6 bases; junction bases outside the gene matches: 11. The CDR3 covers 15 residues. CDR3 nucleotide sequence: TGTGCCAGCAGCCTAACACGACAGGGGAGGGATGGCTACACCTTC. Encoded protein: CASSLTRQGRDGYTF.

This sequence joins TRBV6-1 and TRBJ1-2; possibly TRBD1 for D (5 bases). The germline V gene encodes CDR1 MNHNS and CDR2 SASEGT. The CDR3 contains 17 residues. The V gene lost 6 bases and the J gene lost 5 bases, with 25 bases spanning the gap. CDR3 nucleotide sequence: TGTGCCAGCAGGGAACGGGTAGGGGTCGATGGTCGGTATGGCTACACCTTC. This codes for CASRERVGVDGRYGYTF.

The CDR3: CASSPGRGSAGELFF. CDR3 sequence (DNA): TGTGCCAGCAGCCCAGGGAGGGGTAGCGCCGGGGAGCTGTTTTTT. The V and J genes are TRBV9 and TRBJ2-2; 7 bases agree with TRBD2. CDR3 size: 15 residues. The J segment lost 6 bases and the V segment lost 4 bases, leaving 9 bases of the junction unmatched. CDR1 SGDLS and CDR2 YYNGEE come from the germline V gene.

This sequence joins TRBV28 and TRBJ1-1, with D unresolved. Germline CDR1 and CDR2: MDHEN and SYDVKM. This CDR3 has 14 amino acids. The V end lost 6 bases, the J end lost 0 bases, and 11 bases lay between the germline ends. CDR3 coding DNA: TGTGCCAGCAGCTCCCCTACGGTGAACACTGAAGCTTTCTTT. It codes for CASSSPTVNTEAFF.

The DNA for the CDR3 is TGTGCCAGCAGCGAGACAGGGACCTACTGGGAGCAGTACTTC. It specifies CASSETGTYWEQYF. This chain connects TRBV2 to TRBJ2-7; 7 nucleotides line up with TRBD1. Germline CDR1 is SNHLY and CDR2 is FYNNEI. CDR3 size: 14 residues. Unmatched junction bases numbered 12, after V lost 6 bases and J lost 7 bases.

About this clone: The junction departs from germline at one end; a sequencing error may be responsible. This chain joins TRBV6-1 and TRBJ2-5; TRBD2 agrees at 7 bases. The CDR3 length is 15 residues. CDR1 and CDR2 from the germline V gene are MNHNS and SASEGT. The CDR3 reads CASSDHGGIQEAQYF. CDR3 DNA sequence: TGTGCCAGCAGTGACCACGGGGGGATCCAAGAGGCCCAGTACTTC.

This clone was picked up one time. This sequence joins TRBV19 and TRBJ2-1; 8 bases agree with TRBD2. V gave up 10 bases and J gave up 5 bases; unmatched junction bases: 7. The CDR3 loop spans 13 amino acids. Germline assignment: CDR1 LNHDA and CDR2 SQIVND (reference sequence). CDR3 bases: TGTGCCACTACAGGACTAGCCCACAATGAGCAGTTCTTC. Amino acids: CATTGLAHNEQFF.

This chain uses TRBV5-1 with TRBJ2-5; D is unclear. CDR1 SGHRS and CDR2 YFSETQ come from the germline V gene. V lost 10 bases to trimming and J lost 5 bases, with 18 bases between them. This CDR3 has 13 residues. CDR3 sequence (DNA): TGCGCCCTCAACACGTTGTTTTGGGAGACCCAGTACTTC. It encodes CALNTLFWETQYF.

This sequence joins TRBV19 and TRBJ1-1; 8 nucleotides line up with TRBD1. This CDR3 is built from 14 residues. The germline V gene has CDR1 LNHDA and CDR2 SQIVND (reference sequence). V shed 5 bases and J 5 bases; nucleotides not matched to a gene: 7. The CDR3 reads CASSAPGGLTEAFF. The CDR3 DNA sequence: TGTGCCAGTAGTGCACCAGGGGGCTTGACTGAAGCTTTCTTT.

There are a few counts of this clone. The chain is built from TRBV4-1 and TRBJ2-1, with TRBD2 as a possible D gene (5 bases). This CDR3 has 17 amino acids. Germline V gene data show CDR1 as MGHRA and CDR2 as YSYEKL. V dropped 0 bases and J dropped 9 bases, with 21 bases sitting between them. CDR3 DNA: TGCGCCAGCAGCCAAGATTACCCCCCGGCCGGAGAGGGTGAGCAGTTCTTC. Residues: CASSQDYPPAGEGEQFF.

V gene TRBV9 combines with J gene TRBJ2-6; TRBD1 aligns across 7 bases. The V and J ends lost 0 bases and 0 bases, in that order; junction bases with no gene match: 6. CDR1 and CDR2 (germline): SGDLS, YYNGEE. The CDR3 runs 18 residues. The CDR3 DNA sequence: TGTGCCAGCAGCGTAGGTGGGACAGCGCTCTCTGGGGCCAACGTCCTGACTTTC. It translates to CASSVGGTALSGANVLTF.